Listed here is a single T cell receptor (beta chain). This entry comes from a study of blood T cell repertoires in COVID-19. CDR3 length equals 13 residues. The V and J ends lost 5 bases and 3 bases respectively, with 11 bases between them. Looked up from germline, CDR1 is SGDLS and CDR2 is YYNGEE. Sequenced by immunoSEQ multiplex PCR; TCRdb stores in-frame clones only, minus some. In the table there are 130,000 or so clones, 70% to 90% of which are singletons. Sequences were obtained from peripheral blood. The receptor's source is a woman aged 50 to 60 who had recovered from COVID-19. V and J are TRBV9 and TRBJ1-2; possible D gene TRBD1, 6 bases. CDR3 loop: CASRGAGDYGYTF. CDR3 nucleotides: TGTGCCAGCAGGGGGGCAGGCGACTATGGCTACACCTTC. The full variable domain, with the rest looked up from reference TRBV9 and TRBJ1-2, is DSGVTQTPKHLITATGQRVTLRCSPRSGDLSVYWYQQSLDQGLQFLIQYYNGEERAKGNILERFSAQQFPDLHSELNLSSLELGDSALYFCASRGAGDYGYTFGSGTRLTVV.